Listed here are 26 T cell receptor beta chains from one sample, sequenced in a study of blood T cell repertoires in COVID-19. TCRdb's table, derived via immunoSEQ multiplex PCR, lists solely in-frame clones and lacks some. The top ten clones hold 10% to 11% of a sample with some 80,000 clones, 80% to 90% of them seen once. The sample consisted of peripheral blood. These receptors were collected from a man between 60 and 70 years old with COVID-19, enrolled during active disease.

This clone was seen only a few times. This chain joins TRBV19 and TRBJ2-7; 10 bases line up with TRBD1. Trimming cost V 5 bases and J 4 bases; bases outside gene matches: 11. CDR3 length: 16 amino acids. The germline V gene has CDR1 LNHDA and CDR2 SQIVND (reference sequence). DNA of the CDR3: TGTGCCAGTAGTCCTACAGGGGGACAGGGGATTTACGAGCAGTACTTC. It yields the protein CASSPTGGQGIYEQYF.

This chain connects TRBV11-2 to TRBJ2-1, with a possible D match to TRBD2 (6 bases). This CDR3 contains 16 residues. V lost 4 bases and J 7 bases, leaving 20 bases between the germline ends. The V gene's germline CDR1 is SGHAT and CDR2 FQNNGV. CDR3 sequence reads: CASSWRLVIVGNEQFF. The CDR3 coding sequence is TGTGCCAGCAGCTGGAGACTAGTTATTGTGGGGAATGAGCAGTTCTTC. Full variable domain (rest looked up from reference TRBV11-2 and TRBJ2-1): EAGVAQSPRYKIIEKRQSVAFWCNPISGHATLYWYQQILGQGPKLLIQFQNNGVVDDSQLPKDRFSAERLKGVDSTLKIQPAKLEDSAVYLCASSWRLVIVGNEQFFGPGTRLTVL.

The chain has TRBV4-2 and TRBJ2-5; TRBD2 agrees at 13 bases. CDR3 length: 16 amino acids. Germline CDR1 and CDR2: LGHNA and YNFKEQ. With 2 bases clipped from V and 4 bases from J, the junction kept 4 bases outside the gene matches. The CDR3 here is CASSQRLAGGGETQYF. CDR3 in DNA: TGTGCCAGCAGCCAAAGACTAGCGGGGGGTGGAGAGACCCAGTACTTC.

This chain links TRBV2 with TRBJ1-5; D not certain. V dropped 4 bases and J dropped 5 bases, with 9 bases sitting between them. Germline V gene data show CDR1 as SNHLY and CDR2 as FYNNEI. The CDR3 runs to 13 residues. The CDR3 is CASSVANYQPQHF. In DNA, the CDR3 is TGTGCCAGCAGTGTCGCGAACTATCAGCCCCAGCATTTT.

The chain joins TRBV11-2 to TRBJ2-5, with TRBD2 matching 9 bases. Germline V CDR1 and CDR2: SGHAT, FQNNGV. The CDR3 is 16 amino acids. V shed 5 bases and J 4 bases; nucleotides not matched to a gene: 11. CDR3 nucleotide sequence: TGTGCCAGCAGCCCGCAAGGGGTAGCGGGAGTAGAGACCCAGTACTTC. Translating gives CASSPQGVAGVETQYF.

This chain connects TRBV28 to TRBJ2-5; 9 bases are shared with TRBD1. Germline V gives CDR1 MDHEN, CDR2 SYDVKM. V trimming: 10 bases; J trimming: 6 bases; junction bases outside the gene matches: 9. This CDR3 is built from 13 residues. The CDR3 coding sequence is TGTGCCACCCTGTCGGGACAGGGACAGACCCAGTACTTC. Amino acid sequence: CATLSGQGQTQYF.

The V and J genes are TRBV9 and TRBJ2-2, with 7 bases that match TRBD1. CDR3 length equals 12 residues. With V trimmed by 9 bases and J by 5 bases, 4 bases remained unmatched. CDR1 and CDR2 (germline): SGDLS, YYNGEE. The CDR3 protein is CATSGGTGELFF. The CDR3 DNA sequence: TGTGCCACCTCAGGGGGAACCGGGGAGCTGTTTTTT.

A note on this clone: The sample has other DNA sequences that encode this CDR3 too. V is TRBV14 and J is TRBJ1-1; D is ambiguous. Germline V gene lookup returns CDR1 SGHDN and CDR2 FVKESK. Trimming shortened V by 2 bases and J by 1 base, and 5 bases separated the two germline ends. The CDR3 spans 13 residues. CDR3 sequence: CASSQSRNTEAFF. CDR3 DNA: TGTGCCAGCAGCCAAAGCCGGAACACTGAAGCTTTCTTT.

V usage is TRBV18 and J usage is TRBJ2-2; the D gene is possibly TRBD1 (5 bases). This CDR3 comprises 14 residues. CDR1 is KGHSH, CDR2 LQKENI, per germline. Deletions cut 3 bases from V and 2 bases from J, with 7 bases between. The CDR3 DNA is TGTGCCAGCTCACCGACAGATAACACCGGGGAGCTGTTTTTT. The encoded protein is CASSPTDNTGELFF. Full variable domain (rest looked up from reference TRBV18 and TRBJ2-2): NAGVMQNPRHLVRRRGQEARLRCSPMKGHSHVYWYRQLPEEGLKFMVYLQKENIIDESGMPKERFSAEFPKEGPSILRIQQVVRGDSAAYFCASSPTDNTGELFFGEGSRLTVL.

This clone has just a few counts. The gene calls are TRBV18 and TRBJ1-2; TRBD1 matches at 8 bases. CDR1 is KGHSH and CDR2 is LQKENI in the germline V gene. J was trimmed by 6 bases and V by 3 bases; bases with no gene match: 9. The CDR3 runs 15 residues. In nucleotides, the CDR3 is TGTGCCAGCTCACCTAAGGCAGGGGGCTGGGATGGCTACACCTTC. It codes for CASSPKAGGWDGYTF.

The chain is built from TRBV5-4 and TRBJ2-5; no clear D. The CDR3 runs 13 residues. Trimming took off 5 bases at V and 2 bases at J, with 10 bases between the two ends. Germline CDR1 SGHNT, CDR2 YYREEE (reference sequence). The CDR3 is CASSLTYQETQYF. The CDR3 region has the DNA TGTGCCAGCAGTTTGACTTATCAAGAGACCCAGTACTTC.

The chain combines TRBV6-5 with TRBJ2-7; TRBD2 matches at 8 bases. The CDR3 contains 15 residues. The V segment lost 6 bases and the J segment 12 bases; nucleotides outside the gene matches: 19. Germline V gene data show CDR1 as MNHEY and CDR2 as SVGAGI. In nucleotides, the CDR3 is TGTGCCAGCAGCCGAGAGGGGGAACTAGCGGCGGGTCGGTACTTC. It translates to CASSREGELAAGRYF.

The DNA of the CDR3 is TGTGCCAGCAGCAGTTTTCTGGGGGCCTCCCAAGAGACCCAGTACTTC. Its translation: CASSSFLGASQETQYF. V usage is TRBV5-4 and J usage is TRBJ2-5; perhaps TRBD1 as D (6 bases). The CDR3 is 16 amino acids. Deletions cut 4 bases from V and 1 base from J, with 17 bases between. Germline CDR1 is SGHNT and CDR2 is YYREEE (reference sequence).

The chain combines TRBV28 with TRBJ2-5; D is undetermined. V lost 5 bases and J lost 0, with 19 bases in between. The germline V gene has CDR1 MDHEN and CDR2 SYDVKM. CDR3 length: 17 residues. The CDR3 DNA reads as TGTGCCAGCAGTCCCTTATTGGGCAACTCGTACCAAGAGACCCAGTACTTC. Its protein product is CASSPLLGNSYQETQYF. Looking up the rest from reference TRBV28 and TRBJ2-5 gives the full variable domain: DVKVTQSSRYLVKRTGEKVFLECVQDMDHENMFWYRQDPGLGLRLIYFSYDVKMKEKGDIPEGYSVSREKKERFSLILESASTNQTSMYLCASSPLLGNSYQETQYFGPGTRLLVL.

V usage is TRBV6-2 or TRBV6-3 and J usage is TRBJ2-1; 7 bases map to TRBD2. Germline V gives CDR1 MNHEY, CDR2 SVGEGT. The J segment lost 4 bases and the V segment lost 2 bases, leaving 14 bases of the junction unmatched. CDR3 length equals 18 residues. The CDR3 DNA reads as TGTGCCAGCAGTTACCCCCGGAGGGCGGGAGTACAGTACAATGAGCAGTTCTTC. Its translation: CASSYPRRAGVQYNEQFF.

The chain carries TRBV7-2 and TRBJ2-1; D gene uncertain. The CDR3 totals 12 residues. V was pared by 4 bases and J by 8 bases, with 9 bases between. Germline CDR1 and CDR2: SGHTA and FQGNSA. The CDR3 sequence: CASSSLADEQFF. Written as DNA, the CDR3 is TGTGCCAGCAGCTCCCTTGCGGATGAGCAGTTCTTC. Combining the CDR3 with reference TRBV7-2 and TRBJ2-1 gives the whole variable domain GAGVSQSPSNKVTEKGKDVELRCDPISGHTALYWYRQSLGQGLEFLIYFQGNSAPDKSGLPSDRFSAERTGGSVSTLTIQRTQQEDSAVYLCASSSLADEQFFGPGTRLTVL.

The rearrangement links TRBV6-2 or TRBV6-3 to TRBJ2-7; D is unclear. Germline-derived CDR1 and CDR2 are MNHEY and SVGEGT. The V gene lost 4 bases and the J gene lost 4 bases, with 5 bases spanning the gap. This CDR3 is 11 amino acids long. This CDR3 is CASSSKYEQYF. CDR3 in DNA: TGTGCCAGCAGTTCTAAGTACGAGCAGTACTTC.

The chain joins TRBV4-1 to TRBJ2-3, with 7 bases aligning to TRBD2. The CDR3 length is 15 residues. V lost 3 bases and J lost 1; bases outside the gene matches: 4. Germline V gives CDR1 MGHRA, CDR2 YSYEKL. The chain's CDR3 is CASSHAGARTDTQYF. In nucleotides, the CDR3 is TGCGCCAGCAGCCACGCGGGAGCCCGCACAGATACGCAGTATTTT.

This clone was picked up one time. This chain joins TRBV3-1 (or the pseudogene TRBV3-2) and TRBJ2-7; no clear D gene. The germline V and J ends were trimmed by 4 bases and 5 bases, with 9 bases remaining between them. The CDR3 sequence is 12 residues long. Germline V lookup: CDR1 LGHDT, CDR2 YNNKEL (reference sequence). In DNA, the CDR3 is TGTGCCAGCAGCCGAGGATATAACGAGCAGTACTTC. Translation: CASSRGYNEQYF.

V and J are TRBV19 and TRBJ1-2; D possibly corresponds to TRBD1 (5 bases). This CDR3 is built from 16 residues. Per germline, CDR1 LNHDA and CDR2 SQIVND (reference sequence). V shed 7 bases and J shed 0 bases, with 18 bases lying between them. This CDR3 reads CASTTPGRTSNYGYTF. Written as DNA, the CDR3 is TGTGCCAGTACCACACCAGGGCGTACCTCTAACTATGGCTACACCTTC.

The chain joins TRBV5-1 to TRBJ1-1; 8 positions agree with TRBD1. The length of the CDR3 is 17 residues. Germline lookup yields CDR1 SGHRS and CDR2 YFSETQ. Germline trimming cut 4 bases from V and 3 bases from J; bases unmatched to any gene: 14. The CDR3 is CASSRYPPGQDYTEAFF. The CDR3 DNA reads as TGCGCCAGCAGCAGATACCCACCGGGACAGGATTACACTGAAGCTTTCTTT. Combining the CDR3 with reference TRBV5-1 and TRBJ1-1 gives the whole variable domain KAGVTQTPRYLIKTRGQQVTLSCSPISGHRSVSWYQQTPGQGLQFLFEYFSETQRNKGNFPGRFSGRQFSNSRSEMNVSTLELGDSALYLCASSRYPPGQDYTEAFFGQGTRLTVV.

This clone was observed once. The rearrangement links TRBV6-5 to TRBJ2-2; perhaps TRBD1 as D (5 bases). V lost 1 base to trimming and J lost 2 bases, with 8 bases between them. Germline V CDR1 and CDR2: MNHEY, SVGAGI. The CDR3 loop spans 15 amino acids. The CDR3 nucleotides are TGTGCCAGCAGTTACTGGGGCGGAAACACCGGGGAGCTGTTTTTT. Translation gives CASSYWGGNTGELFF.

The chain employs TRBV5-1 and TRBJ1-3; D gene uncertain. Trimming left V 0 bases short and J 4 bases short, with 11 bases between. CDR1 is SGHRS, CDR2 YFSETQ, per germline. The CDR3 has 15 amino acids. In DNA form, the CDR3 reads TGCGCCAGCAGCTTGGTGGCGGGGATGGGAAACACCATATATTTT. It is translated as CASSLVAGMGNTIYF.

V and J are TRBV2 and TRBJ2-1; 9 nucleotides align to TRBD1. This CDR3 contains 15 residues. Trimming at V came to 10 bases and at J to 4 bases, leaving 11 bases not matched to a gene. Germline CDR1 and CDR2: SNHLY and FYNNEI. CDR3 coding DNA: TGTGCCACACTACAGGGGGCACAAACATACAATGAGCAGTTCTTC. Encoded protein: CATLQGAQTYNEQFF.

The V call is TRBV28, the J call TRBJ1-1; no reliable D call. The CDR3 has 13 residues. Between the trimmed V and J ends, which lost 3 bases and 3 bases, there was a span of 8 bases. CDR1 and CDR2 from the germline V gene are MDHEN and SYDVKM. The CDR3 DNA reads TGTGCCAGCAGTTTTGATGGCTACACTGAAGCTTTCTTT. It codes for CASSFDGYTEAFF.

The V gene is TRBV29-1, the J gene TRBJ1-1; 7 nucleotides agree with TRBD1. This CDR3 has 12 amino acids. V was clipped by 5 bases and J by 4 bases; unmatched bases: 4. CDR1 and CDR2 (germline): SQVTM, ANQGSEA. CDR3 nucleotides: TGCAGCGTTTCGACAGGGAGCACTGAAGCTTTCTTT. This translates into CSVSTGSTEAFF.